This passage covers 30 T cell receptor beta chains from one sample sequenced in a study of Ad26.COV2.S vaccination and SARS-CoV-2 variants. Regarding treatment: 15 to 20 received Ad26.COV2.S at low or high dose, single or two shots; a few received placebo; per-sample allocation not given. Samples came from day 63 after the first vaccine or placebo injection. The table came from immunoSEQ multiplex PCR; TCRdb's copy has only in-frame clones and leaves some out. The sample includes more than 300,000 clones, 86% of them seen just once. This specimen was peripheral blood, taken in a trial of Ad26.COV2.S vaccine versus placebo. The receptors shown here come from a person aged 18-65 years who received the Ad26.COV2.S COVID-19 vaccine or a placebo.

The V call is TRBV10-3, the J call TRBJ1-4; D is unclear. The CDR3 runs 13 residues. V shed 6 bases and J shed 6 bases, with 11 bases lying between them. CDR1 is ENHRY and CDR2 is SYGVKD in the germline V gene. The DNA for the CDR3 is TGTGCCATCAGGGACCGAATGGATGAAAAACTGTTTTTT. It yields the protein CAIRDRMDEKLFF.

The chain carries TRBV24-1 and TRBJ2-1, with D perhaps TRBD2 (5 bases). The CDR3 runs 16 residues. V gave up 4 bases and J gave up 5 bases, with 17 bases separating them. In germline, CDR1 is KGHDR, CDR2 SFDVKD. CDR3 nucleotides: TGTGCCACCAGTGAATCTAGTGCCGCGAGGGACAATGAGCAGTTCTTC. This translates into CATSESSAARDNEQFF.

The rearrangement uses TRBV13 and TRBJ1-3, with 9 bases lining up with TRBD1. Germline trimming cut 3 bases from V and 4 bases from J; bases unmatched to any gene: 4. The CDR3 contains 15 residues. Germline values: CDR1 PRHDT, CDR2 FYEKMQ (reference sequence). The CDR3: CASSFLTGGGNTIYF. The CDR3 region has the DNA TGTGCCAGCAGCTTTCTGACAGGGGGGGGAAACACCATATATTTT.

The chain employs TRBV9 and TRBJ2-1; 13 bases match TRBD2. The CDR3 totals 16 residues. CDR1 SGDLS and CDR2 YYNGEE come from the germline V gene. With 4 bases clipped from V and 3 bases from J, the junction kept 4 bases outside the gene matches. DNA of the CDR3: TGTGCCAGCAGCTTACGGACTAGCGGGGGCTACAATGAGCAGTTCTTC. Its translation: CASSLRTSGGYNEQFF.

V usage is TRBV5-4 and J usage is TRBJ2-7; TRBD2 aligns across 11 bases. There are 14 residues in the CDR3. Germline V CDR1 and CDR2: SGHNT, YYREEE (reference sequence). V lost 4 bases, J lost 2 bases, and 2 bases stayed unmatched. The CDR3 reads CASSQLAGAYEQYF. Here the CDR3 DNA reads TGTGCCAGCAGCCAACTAGCGGGGGCCTACGAGCAGTACTTC.

The chain combines TRBV30 with TRBJ1-2; TRBD1 is a possible D gene (5 bases). This CDR3 contains 16 residues. Germline values: CDR1 GTSNPN, CDR2 SVGIG (reference sequence). V lost 0 bases, J lost 0 bases, and 14 bases lay in between. The CDR3 DNA sequence: TGTGCCTGGAGTGTACGGATAGGGGAGACTAACTATGGCTACACCTTC. As protein: CAWSVRIGETNYGYTF.

V and J are TRBV6-2 or TRBV6-3 and TRBJ2-4; 11 positions match TRBD2. Germline assignment: CDR1 MNHEY and CDR2 SVGEGT. The V gene end was trimmed by 0 bases and the J gene end by 0 bases; junction bases not matched to a gene: 13. The CDR3 spans 21 residues. CDR3 loop: CASSYSPYSGGGELAKNIQYF. CDR3 DNA: TGTGCCAGCAGTTACTCGCCCTATAGCGGGGGGGGAGAATTAGCCAAAAACATTCAGTACTTC.

The gene calls are TRBV29-1 and TRBJ1-2; D gene ambiguous. The germline V gene encodes CDR1 SQVTM and CDR2 ANQGSEA. V lost 7 bases and J 6 bases, leaving 12 bases between the germline ends. This CDR3 has 11 amino acids. CDR3 region: CSADVSHGYTF. Here the CDR3 DNA reads TGCAGCGCGGATGTAAGCCATGGCTACACCTTC.

The chain combines TRBV7-8 with TRBJ1-2, with a tentative D call TRBD1 (5 bases). V lost 6 bases to trimming and J lost 8 bases, with 19 bases between them. Looked up from germline, CDR1 is SGHVS and CDR2 is FQNEAQ. The length of the CDR3 is 14 residues. CDR3 sequence: CASRARAQWGGYTF. CDR3 nucleotides: TGTGCCAGCAGAGCGCGGGCGCAGTGGGGCGGCTACACCTTC.

A single count supports this clone. The chain carries TRBV7-8 and TRBJ1-5; D is uncertain. V gave up 5 bases and J gave up 1 base, with 18 bases separating them. This CDR3 region has 17 residues. Germline CDR1 SGHVS, CDR2 FQNEAQ. CDR3 nucleotide sequence: TGTGCCAGCAGCACGCGTAGGATTGGGCAGAGCAATCAGCCCCAGCATTTT. This gives the protein CASSTRRIGQSNQPQHF. Looking up the rest from reference TRBV7-8 and TRBJ1-5 gives the full variable domain: GAGVSQSPRYKVAKRGQDVALRCDPISGHVSLFWYQQALGQGPEFLTYFQNEAQLDKSGLPSDRFFAERPEGSVSTLKIQRTQQEDSAVYLCASSTRRIGQSNQPQHFGDGTRLSIL.

In regard to this clone: At one end, the junction sequence differs from germline, possibly due to a read error. This sequence joins TRBV7-8 and TRBJ2-5; 10 nucleotides line up with TRBD1. Germline loops: CDR1 SGHVS, CDR2 FQNEAQ. This CDR3 is 16 amino acids long. CDR3: CASSLATGGRGETQYF. CDR3 DNA: TGTGCCAGCAGCCTAGCGACAGGGGGCAGAGGGGAGACCCAGTACTTC.

The chain joins TRBV29-1 to TRBJ1-6; no clear D. The V end lost 6 bases, the J end lost 3 bases, and 9 bases lay between the germline ends. Looked up from germline, CDR1 is SQVTM and CDR2 is ANQGSEA. The CDR3 has 13 amino acids. The CDR3 loop reads CSVKPGYNSPLHF. The DNA of the CDR3 is TGCAGCGTCAAACCAGGCTATAATTCACCCCTCCACTTT. Supplemented by reference TRBV29-1 and TRBJ1-6, the full variable domain reads SAVISQKPSRDICQRGTSLTIQCQVDSQVTMMFWYRQQPGQSLTLIATANQGSEATYESGFVIDKFPISRPNLTFSTLTVSNMSPEDSSIYLCSVKPGYNSPLHFGNGTRLTVT.

The rearrangement links TRBV9 to TRBJ2-1; D not resolved. This CDR3 is built from 14 residues. CDR1 and CDR2 (germline): SGDLS, YYNGEE. V was pared by 1 base and J by 9 bases, with 14 bases between. This CDR3 reads CASSVLMEHGEQFF. CDR3 DNA: TGTGCCAGCAGCGTATTGATGGAGCATGGTGAGCAGTTCTTC.

CDR3: CASSLSGGDYGYTF. CDR3 nucleotides: TGCGCCAGCAGCTTGTCAGGAGGTGACTATGGCTACACCTTC. J is TRBJ1-2 and V is TRBV5-1; D remains unclear. The germline CDR1 and CDR2 sequences are SGHRS and YFSETQ. The germline V and J ends were trimmed by 1 base and 3 bases, with 10 bases remaining between them. This CDR3 region has 14 residues.

The gene calls are TRBV7-6 and TRBJ2-3, with 7 positions matching TRBD1. CDR1 is SGHVS and CDR2 is FNYEAQ in the germline V gene. This CDR3 has 17 residues. After removal of 3 bases from V and 4 bases from J, the junction contained 13 bases not matched to a gene. The CDR3 DNA reads TGTGCCAGCAGCTTGAATCCCGGACAGGTTGCGGCAGATACGCAGTATTTT. Translated, it gives CASSLNPGQVAADTQYF.

The chain employs TRBV5-4 and TRBJ1-2; D gene ambiguous. There are 15 residues in the CDR3. Trimming stripped 0 bases from V and 2 bases from J, with 11 bases between. CDR1 is SGHNT, CDR2 YYREEE, per germline (reference sequence). CDR3 sequence: CASSLERGANYGYTF. The CDR3 DNA follows: TGTGCCAGCAGCTTGGAACGAGGTGCCAACTATGGCTACACCTTC.

This chain links TRBV11-3 with TRBJ1-1; 8 positions agree with TRBD1. The trim removed 0 bases at V and 8 bases at J, leaving 2 bases unmatched. Germline V lookup: CDR1 SGHNT, CDR2 YENEEA. CDR3 length: 13 amino acids. The CDR3 is CASSLDRGQEAFF. The CDR3 DNA is TGTGCCAGCAGCTTAGACAGGGGGCAGGAAGCTTTCTTT.

J is TRBJ1-2 and V is TRBV15, with D perhaps matching TRBD1 (5 bases). V was clipped by 2 bases and J by 6 bases, with 10 bases between them. This CDR3 has 13 amino acids. Germline values: CDR1 LNHNV, CDR2 YYDKDF (reference sequence). The CDR3 sequence: CATSRQGLDGYTF. DNA for the CDR3: TGTGCCACCAGCAGACAGGGACTAGATGGCTACACCTTC.

J is TRBJ1-6 and V is TRBV5-1; maybe TRBD1 (5 bases). The germline V gene has CDR1 SGHRS and CDR2 YFSETQ. The CDR3 extends over 16 amino acids. V was trimmed by 0 bases and J by 10 bases, leaving 17 bases between them. CDR3 DNA: TGCGCCAGCAGCTTGGACCAGGGAGGTCGTGTCTCACCCCTCCACTTT. Its translation is CASSLDQGGRVSPLHF.

With respect to this clone: Other nucleotide sequences from this sample produce the same CDR3. The chain has TRBV7-9 and TRBJ1-5, with D unresolved. The CDR3 runs to 12 residues. The V and J ends lost 5 bases and 5 bases respectively, with 7 bases between them. CDR1 and CDR2 (germline): SEHNR, FQNEAQ (reference sequence). CDR3 nucleotide sequence: TGTGCCAGCAGCCGACAAGATCAGCCCCAGCATTTT. Amino acid sequence: CASSRQDQPQHF.

V is TRBV15 and J is TRBJ2-2; no clear D gene. This CDR3 has 15 residues. Trimming removed 5 bases from V and 4 bases from J, with 14 bases in between. The germline gives CDR1 LNHNV, CDR2 YYDKDF (reference sequence). CDR3 DNA: TGTGCCACCAGCTTAATGGGCATACCCACCGGGGAGCTGTTTTTT. The encoded protein is CATSLMGIPTGELFF.

The chain joins TRBV5-1 to TRBJ1-2, with 7 bases identical to TRBD1. This CDR3 spans 15 amino acids. Germline V gives CDR1 SGHRS, CDR2 YFSETQ. J was trimmed by 6 bases and V by 3 bases; bases with no gene match: 11. CDR3 residues: CASSWYVLGQDGYTF. CDR3 coding DNA: TGCGCCAGCAGCTGGTACGTCCTTGGACAGGATGGCTACACCTTC.

The J gene is TRBJ1-2, the V gene TRBV7-9; 7 positions match TRBD1. V trimming: 3 bases; J trimming: 6 bases; junction bases outside the gene matches: 7. Germline V gene sequence: CDR1 SEHNR, CDR2 FQNEAQ (reference sequence). CDR3 size: 14 residues. The CDR3 coding sequence is TGTGCCAGCAGCTTTCCGGGACAGAATAATGGCTACACCTTC. It translates to CASSFPGQNNGYTF.

The rearrangement links TRBV7-9 to TRBJ2-7, with 7 bases fitting TRBD1. This CDR3 contains 15 residues. Germline V gene sequence: CDR1 SEHNR, CDR2 FQNEAQ (reference sequence). The trim removed 5 bases at V and 7 bases at J, leaving 14 bases unmatched. The CDR3 DNA follows: TGTGCCAGCAGCGAAGCCGGGACAGAGGGTGAGGAGCAGTACTTC. Translating gives CASSEAGTEGEEQYF. Full variable domain (remainder filled in from reference TRBV7-9 and TRBJ2-7): DTGVSQNPRHKITKRGQNVTFRCDPISEHNRLYWYRQTLGQGPEFLTYFQNEAQLEKSRLLSDRFSAERPKGSFSTLEIQRTEQGDSAMYLCASSEAGTEGEEQYFGPGTRLTVT.

The rearrangement joins TRBV18 to TRBJ1-1, with D perhaps TRBD1 (5 bases). The CDR3 is 16 residues long. From germline, CDR1 is KGHSH and CDR2 LQKENI. V was trimmed by 3 bases and J by 2 bases, leaving 16 bases between them. Here the CDR3 reads CASSPLKQGPNTEAFF. In DNA form, the CDR3 reads TGTGCCAGCTCACCTCTCAAGCAGGGTCCCAACACTGAAGCTTTCTTT.

The V and J genes are TRBV2 and TRBJ1-2; D is uncertain. Trimming shortened V by 5 bases and J by 0 bases, and 10 bases separated the two germline ends. Germline CDR1 SNHLY, CDR2 FYNNEI. This CDR3 contains 14 residues. The CDR3 spells CASSLTKANYGYTF. The CDR3 region has the DNA TGTGCCAGCAGTCTGACAAAAGCTAACTATGGCTACACCTTC.

The J gene is TRBJ1-2, the V gene TRBV7-8; 8 nucleotides align to TRBD1. The germline CDR1 and CDR2 sequences are SGHVS and FQNEAQ. J was trimmed by 5 bases and V by 1 base; bases with no gene match: 3. The CDR3 runs to 14 residues. The CDR3 protein is CASSLGTGRYGYTF. CDR3 in DNA: TGTGCCAGCAGCTTAGGGACAGGGCGGTATGGCTACACCTTC.

V is TRBV20-1 and J is TRBJ2-4; D is ambiguous. This CDR3 comprises 11 residues. V dropped 7 bases and J dropped 1 base, with 5 bases sitting between them. Germline CDR1 is DFQATT and CDR2 is SNEGSKA (reference sequence). The DNA of the CDR3 is TGCAGTGGAGCGGCCAAAAACATTCAGTACTTC. It translates to CSGAAKNIQYF.

With regard to this clone: The sample contains more than one DNA sequence encoding this CDR3. The genes are TRBV5-1 and TRBJ1-5; TRBD1 is a possible D gene (6 bases). V gave up 5 bases and J gave up 4 bases, with 13 bases separating them. The CDR3 runs to 14 residues. The germline V gene has CDR1 SGHRS and CDR2 YFSETQ. In DNA, the CDR3 is TGCGCCAGCAGTCTAGGGGGTGGGAATCAGCCCCAGCATTTT. It encodes CASSLGGGNQPQHF.

The chain couples TRBV15 to TRBJ2-6; a possible D gene is TRBD2 (6 bases). This CDR3 has 15 amino acids. The germline V gene encodes CDR1 LNHNV and CDR2 YYDKDF (reference sequence). Trimming took off 6 bases at V and 2 bases at J, with 11 bases between the two ends. The CDR3 bases are TGTGCCACCAGGGAGGGGTGGACTGGGGCCAACGTCCTGACTTTC. It yields the protein CATREGWTGANVLTF.